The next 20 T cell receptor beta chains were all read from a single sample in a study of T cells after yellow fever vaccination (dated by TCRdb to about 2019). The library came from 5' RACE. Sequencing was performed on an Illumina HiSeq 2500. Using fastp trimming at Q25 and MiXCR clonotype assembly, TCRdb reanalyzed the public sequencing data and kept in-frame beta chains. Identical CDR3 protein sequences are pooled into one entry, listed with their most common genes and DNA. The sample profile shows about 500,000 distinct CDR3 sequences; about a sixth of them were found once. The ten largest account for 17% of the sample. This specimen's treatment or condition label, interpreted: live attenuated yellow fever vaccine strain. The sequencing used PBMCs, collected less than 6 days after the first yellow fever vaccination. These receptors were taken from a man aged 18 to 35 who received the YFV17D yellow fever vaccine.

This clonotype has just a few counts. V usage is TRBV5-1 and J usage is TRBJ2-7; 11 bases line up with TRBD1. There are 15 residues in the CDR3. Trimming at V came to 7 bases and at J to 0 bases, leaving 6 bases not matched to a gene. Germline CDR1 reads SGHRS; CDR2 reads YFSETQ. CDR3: CASGRDRGSSYEQYF. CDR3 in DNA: TGCGCCAGCGGCCGGGACAGGGGGAGCTCCTACGAGCAGTACTTC.

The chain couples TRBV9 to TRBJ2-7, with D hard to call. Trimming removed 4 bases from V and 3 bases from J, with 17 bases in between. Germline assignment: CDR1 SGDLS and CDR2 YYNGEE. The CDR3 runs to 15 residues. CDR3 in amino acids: CASSPTPGSYYEQYF. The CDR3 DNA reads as TGTGCCAGCAGCCCCACGCCTGGGTCCTACTACGAGCAGTACTTC.

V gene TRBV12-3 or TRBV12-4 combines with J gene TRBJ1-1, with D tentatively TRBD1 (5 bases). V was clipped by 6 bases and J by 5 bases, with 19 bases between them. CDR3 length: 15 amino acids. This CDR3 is CASSPQAGSGTEAFF. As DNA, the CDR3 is TGTGCCAGCAGCCCCCAGGCAGGGTCGGGGACTGAAGCTTTCTTT.

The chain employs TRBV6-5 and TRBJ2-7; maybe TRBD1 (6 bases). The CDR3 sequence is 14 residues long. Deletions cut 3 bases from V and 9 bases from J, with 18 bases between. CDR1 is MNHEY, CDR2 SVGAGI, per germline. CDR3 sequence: CASSYMNGGGWQYV. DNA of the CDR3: TGTGCCAGCAGTTATATGAATGGGGGCGGATGGCAGTACGTC.

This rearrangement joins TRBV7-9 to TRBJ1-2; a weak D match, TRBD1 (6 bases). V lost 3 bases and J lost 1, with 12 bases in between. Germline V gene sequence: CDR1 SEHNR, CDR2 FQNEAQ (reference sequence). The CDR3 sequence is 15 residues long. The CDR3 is CASSLSGDNNYGYTF. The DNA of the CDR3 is TGTGCCAGCAGCTTGAGCGGGGACAATAACTATGGCTACACCTTC.

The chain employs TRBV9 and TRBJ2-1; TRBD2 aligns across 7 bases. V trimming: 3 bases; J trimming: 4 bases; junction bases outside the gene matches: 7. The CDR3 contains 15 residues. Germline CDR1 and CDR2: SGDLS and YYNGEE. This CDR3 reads CASSGLGGGYNEQFF. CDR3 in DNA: TGTGCCAGCAGCGGGCTGGGCGGGGGTTACAATGAGCAGTTCTTC.

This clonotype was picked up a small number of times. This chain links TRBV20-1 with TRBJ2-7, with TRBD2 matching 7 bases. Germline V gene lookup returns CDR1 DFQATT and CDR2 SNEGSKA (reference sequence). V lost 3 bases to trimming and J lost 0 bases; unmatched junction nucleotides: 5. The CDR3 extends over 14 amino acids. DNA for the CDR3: TGCAGTGCTAGCGGGGGGACCTCCTCCTACGAGCAGTACTTC. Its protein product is CSASGGTSSYEQYF.

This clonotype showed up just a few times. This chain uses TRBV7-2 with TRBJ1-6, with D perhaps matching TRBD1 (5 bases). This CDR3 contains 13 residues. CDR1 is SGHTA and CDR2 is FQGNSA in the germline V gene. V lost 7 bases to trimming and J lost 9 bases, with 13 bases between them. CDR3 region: CASTQQERSPLHF. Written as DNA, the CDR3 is TGTGCCAGCACCCAACAGGAGCGTTCACCCCTCCACTTT.

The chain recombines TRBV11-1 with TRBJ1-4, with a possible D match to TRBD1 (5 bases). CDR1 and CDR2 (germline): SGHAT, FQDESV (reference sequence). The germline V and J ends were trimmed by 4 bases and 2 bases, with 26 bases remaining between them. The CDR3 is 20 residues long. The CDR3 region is CASSSTERGREVGTNEKLFF. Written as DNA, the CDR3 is TGTGCCAGCAGCTCCACCGAGAGGGGCAGGGAAGTTGGGACTAATGAAAAACTGTTTTTT.

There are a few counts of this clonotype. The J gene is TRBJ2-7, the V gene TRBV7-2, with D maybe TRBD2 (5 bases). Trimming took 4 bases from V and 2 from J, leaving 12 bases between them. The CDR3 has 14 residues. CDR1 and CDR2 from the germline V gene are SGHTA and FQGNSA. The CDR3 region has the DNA TGTGCCAGCAGCTCAGACGGACTCACCTACGAGCAGTACTTC. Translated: CASSSDGLTYEQYF.

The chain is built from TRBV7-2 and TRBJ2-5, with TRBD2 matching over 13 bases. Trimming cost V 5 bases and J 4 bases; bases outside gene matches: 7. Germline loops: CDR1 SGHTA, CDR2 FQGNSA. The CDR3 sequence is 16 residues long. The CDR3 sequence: CASSPTSGGGGETQYF. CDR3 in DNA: TGTGCCAGCAGCCCAACTAGCGGGGGGGGTGGAGAGACCCAGTACTTC.

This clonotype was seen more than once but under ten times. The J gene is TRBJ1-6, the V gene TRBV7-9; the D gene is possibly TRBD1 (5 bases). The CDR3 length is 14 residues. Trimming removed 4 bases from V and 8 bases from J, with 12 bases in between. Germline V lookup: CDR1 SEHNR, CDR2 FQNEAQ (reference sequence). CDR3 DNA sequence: TGTGCCAGCAGCTCTGAGGGACCATATTCACCCCTCCACTTT. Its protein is CASSSEGPYSPLHF.

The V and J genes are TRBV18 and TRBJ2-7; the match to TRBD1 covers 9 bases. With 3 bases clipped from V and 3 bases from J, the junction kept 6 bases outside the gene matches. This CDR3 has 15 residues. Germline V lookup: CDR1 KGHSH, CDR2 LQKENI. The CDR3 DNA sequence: TGTGCCAGCTCACCGGGGGACAGGGTACACTACGAGCAGTACTTC. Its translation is CASSPGDRVHYEQYF.

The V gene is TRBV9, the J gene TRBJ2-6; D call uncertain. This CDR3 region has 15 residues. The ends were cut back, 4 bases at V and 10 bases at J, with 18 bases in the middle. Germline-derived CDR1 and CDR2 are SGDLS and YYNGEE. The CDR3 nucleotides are TGTGCCAGCAGCCTCCAGTGGCGTAGGCTAAACGTCCTGACTTTC. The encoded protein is CASSLQWRRLNVLTF.

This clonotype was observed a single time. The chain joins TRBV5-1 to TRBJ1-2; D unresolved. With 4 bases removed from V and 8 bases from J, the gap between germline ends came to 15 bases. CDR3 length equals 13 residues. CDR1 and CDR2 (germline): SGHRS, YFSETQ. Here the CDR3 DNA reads TGCGCCAGCAGCCCGAGAGACTTCCGGGGCTACACCTTC. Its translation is CASSPRDFRGYTF.

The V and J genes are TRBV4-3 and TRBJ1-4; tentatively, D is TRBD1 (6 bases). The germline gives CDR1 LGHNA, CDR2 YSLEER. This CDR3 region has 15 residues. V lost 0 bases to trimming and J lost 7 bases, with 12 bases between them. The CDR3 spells CASSQDQGPAEKLFF. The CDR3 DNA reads TGCGCCAGCAGCCAAGATCAGGGGCCGGCTGAAAAACTGTTTTTT.

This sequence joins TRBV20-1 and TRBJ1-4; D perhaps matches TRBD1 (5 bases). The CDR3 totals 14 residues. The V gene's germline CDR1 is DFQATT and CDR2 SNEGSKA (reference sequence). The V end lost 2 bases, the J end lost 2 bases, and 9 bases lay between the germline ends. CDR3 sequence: CSARPRVTNEKLFF. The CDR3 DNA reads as TGCAGTGCTAGACCCAGGGTGACTAATGAAAAACTGTTTTTT.

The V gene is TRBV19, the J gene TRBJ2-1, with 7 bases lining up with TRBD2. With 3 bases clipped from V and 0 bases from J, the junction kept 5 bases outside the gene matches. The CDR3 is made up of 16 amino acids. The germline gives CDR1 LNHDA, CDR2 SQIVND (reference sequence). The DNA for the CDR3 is TGTGCCAGTAGTATTTTGGGACTAAGCTCCTACAATGAGCAGTTCTTC. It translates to CASSILGLSSYNEQFF.

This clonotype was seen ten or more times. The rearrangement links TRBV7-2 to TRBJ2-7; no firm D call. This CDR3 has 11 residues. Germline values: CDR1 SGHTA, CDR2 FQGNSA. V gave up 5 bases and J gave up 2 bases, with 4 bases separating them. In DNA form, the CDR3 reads TGTGCCAGCAGCCGTGCCTACGAGCAGTACTTC. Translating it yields CASSRAYEQYF.

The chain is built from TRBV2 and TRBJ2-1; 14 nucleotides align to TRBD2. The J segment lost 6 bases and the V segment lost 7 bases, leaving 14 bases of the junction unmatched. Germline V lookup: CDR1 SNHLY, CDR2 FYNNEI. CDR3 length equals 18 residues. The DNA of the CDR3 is TGTGCCAGCATCGTTCGACTAGCGGGGGGGCGATTGTCCAATGAGCAGTTCTTC. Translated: CASIVRLAGGRLSNEQFF.